This note documents a single T cell receptor (beta chain) sequence. Its antigen target is currently unknown. No base quality information exists; no much larger clone differs at one position. TCRbeta CDR3 regions were amplified from genomic DNA by means of the immunoSEQ Assay, a bias-controlled multiplex PCR. The published analysis was carried out like this. The number of nucleated cells in each sample was estimated by amplification of reference gene primers within the assay. Sequence reads were collapsed and filtered to measure the absolute abundance of every unique TCRbeta CDR3 rearrangement. For each sample, productive Simpson clonality was calculated as the square root of Simpson's diversity index across productive rearrangements. TCRdb took this table from immuneACCESS and kept in-frame rearrangements with V and J called. Such tables lack part of the clones; where checked against another copy, unresolved V genes explain under half of the gap, and the rest is unexplained. D and trimming were read from the DNA, whereas the V and J calls and clone size are those reported in that table. The sample table lists roughly 370,000 clones, roughly 89% of them with a count of one. About a tenth of the sample belongs to the ten largest clones.

The data stem from a study of blood T cell repertoires in COVID-19 (dated by TCRdb to the early 2020s). Context from the whole study: Samples from collaborators originated in the United States, Italy and Spain and spanned both the acute and convalescent phases of COVID-19. The material from the prospective study consisted of cDNA or gDNA derived from T cells, B-cell-depleted T cells, or PBMCs. Deeply sampled blood TCRbeta repertoires from subjects exposed to, actively infected with, or recovered from COVID-19 were included in the dataset. The repertoires were released in a freely available public database meant as a resource for research on the immune response to SARS-CoV-2. Samples were obtained from the ongoing ImmuneRACE study (first 160 participants) and from about 1,300 subjects provided by 6 global collaborators. Sample metadata almost always included a de-identified subject ID, COVID-19 status, age in years and sex. Where available, HLA class I and class II types were obtained from metadata supplied by the sample provider rather than from assay-based typing. The paper's findings and limits, for the study overall: The quantity of clinical and demographic metadata differed by source and by participant and was supplied without curation.

The germline V gene provides CDR1 SGDLS and CDR2 YYNGEE. The CDR3 measures 14 amino acids from cysteine to phenylalanine. CDR3 DNA is the only sequence kept; it has 42 bases, read in frame from the first base. Germline trimming: 5 bases from V, 5 bases from J; junction bases outside gene matches: 7. Participants in the prospective study were aged about 18 to 95 years, lived in more than 20 United States geographic areas, and enrolled through a virtual design. To assign participants to cohorts, the prospective study relied on clinical history that participants themselves reported in a screening survey and a study questionnaire. ImmuneRACE Cohort 3 recovered participants were defined by two consecutive negative NP/OP PCR tests, healthcare professional clearance, or symptom resolution. Mobile phlebotomists in the prospective study collected whole blood, serum and a nasopharyngeal or oropharyngeal swab from every participant. Prospective study participants could optionally give additional blood draws and questionnaires over an approximately 2-month period. Before DNA extraction, blood samples from the prospective study were shipped at room temperature or frozen.

Sequencing input: PBMCs or T cells enriched from blood (not recorded which). This clonotype was sampled from a woman aged 45-59 years who had recovered from COVID-19. This chain is built from TRBV9 and TRBJ2-1, with TRBD1 matching 7 junction bases. In nucleotides, the sequence is TGTGCCAGCAGGGGACAGAGGATTAACAATGAGCAGTTCTTC. This yields the protein CASRGQRINNEQFF.